This T cell receptor (beta chain) was identified in a study of a mutant IDH1 vaccine in newly diagnosed glioma. Across the study: First vaccine doses came 4-6 weeks after radiotherapy alone, or with temozolomide cycles. Prior therapy was radiotherapy, temozolomide, or both; most received both.

A few counts support this clone. Its antigen remains unidentified. Regarding the study as a whole: Across multiple MHC alleles, 80% to 95% of patients had vaccine-induced responses.

The time point: week 47, end of study. What each vaccine dose contained was 300 ug of mutant IDH1 20-mer peptide, accompanied by topical imiquimod. New IDH1-mutant, ATRX-lost WHO grade 3 or 4 astrocytomas occurred in donors. This CDR3 comprises 13 residues. Germline lookup yields CDR1 MNHNS and CDR2 SASEGT. With 6 bases clipped from V and 3 bases from J, the junction kept 2 bases outside the gene matches. Sequencing used immunoSEQ multiplex PCR; TCRdb keeps in-frame clones, though not all of them. The data contain fewer than 35,000 clones, 84% of them singletons. This clonotype was obtained from a young man with glioma. V is TRBV6-1 and J is TRBJ1-2; the match to TRBD1 covers 9 bases. Here the sequenced sample was PBMCs, taken from a glioma patient whose treatment included an IDH1 peptide vaccine. The CDR3 nucleotides are TGTGCCAGCAGCTGGACAGGGGACTATGGCTACACCTTC. Protein product: CASSWTGDYGYTF.